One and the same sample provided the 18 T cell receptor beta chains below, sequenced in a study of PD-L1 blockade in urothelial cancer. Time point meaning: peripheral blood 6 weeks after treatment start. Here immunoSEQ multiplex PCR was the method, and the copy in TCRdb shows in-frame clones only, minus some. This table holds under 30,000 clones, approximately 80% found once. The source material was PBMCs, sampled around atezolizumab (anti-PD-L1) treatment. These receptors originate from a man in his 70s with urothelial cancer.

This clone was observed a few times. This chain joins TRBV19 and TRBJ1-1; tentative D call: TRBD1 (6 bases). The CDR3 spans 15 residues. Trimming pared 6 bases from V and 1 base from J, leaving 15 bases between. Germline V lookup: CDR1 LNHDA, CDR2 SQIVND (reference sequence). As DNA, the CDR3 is TGTGCCAGTAGAGTCCCCGGGGGGGCGAACACTGAAGCTTTCTTT. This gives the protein CASRVPGGANTEAFF.

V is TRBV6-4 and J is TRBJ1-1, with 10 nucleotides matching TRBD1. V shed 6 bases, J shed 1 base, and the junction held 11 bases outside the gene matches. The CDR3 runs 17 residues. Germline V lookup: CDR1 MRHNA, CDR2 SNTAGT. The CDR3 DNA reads TGTGCCAGCAGCCTGACAGGGGGCCCTGATTCGAACACTGAAGCTTTCTTT. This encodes CASSLTGGPDSNTEAFF.

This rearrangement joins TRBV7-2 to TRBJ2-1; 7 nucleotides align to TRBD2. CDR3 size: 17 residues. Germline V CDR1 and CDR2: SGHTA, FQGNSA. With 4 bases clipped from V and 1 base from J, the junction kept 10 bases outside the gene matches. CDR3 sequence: CASSSRGGSGSYNEQFF. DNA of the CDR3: TGTGCCAGCAGCTCGAGAGGCGGGAGTGGTTCCTACAATGAGCAGTTCTTC.

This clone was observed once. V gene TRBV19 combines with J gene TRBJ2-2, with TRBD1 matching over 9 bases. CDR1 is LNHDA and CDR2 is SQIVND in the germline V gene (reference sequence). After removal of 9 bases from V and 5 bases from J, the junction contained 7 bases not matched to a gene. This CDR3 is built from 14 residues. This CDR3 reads CASLQGALTGELFF. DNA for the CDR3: TGTGCCAGCTTACAGGGGGCCTTGACCGGGGAGCTGTTTTTT.

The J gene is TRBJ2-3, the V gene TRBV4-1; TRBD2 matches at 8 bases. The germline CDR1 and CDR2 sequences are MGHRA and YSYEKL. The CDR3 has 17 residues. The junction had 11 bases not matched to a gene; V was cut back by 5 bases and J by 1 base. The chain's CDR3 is CASSDGTSYFGTDTQYF. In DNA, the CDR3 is TGCGCCAGCAGCGACGGGACTAGTTATTTTGGCACAGATACGCAGTATTTT.

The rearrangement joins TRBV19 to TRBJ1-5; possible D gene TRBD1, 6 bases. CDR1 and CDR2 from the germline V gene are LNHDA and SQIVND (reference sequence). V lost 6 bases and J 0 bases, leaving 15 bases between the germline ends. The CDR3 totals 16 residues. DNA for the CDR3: TGTGCCAGTAGGAACAGCAGAGGGGGTAGCAATCAGCCCCAGCATTTT. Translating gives CASRNSRGGSNQPQHF.

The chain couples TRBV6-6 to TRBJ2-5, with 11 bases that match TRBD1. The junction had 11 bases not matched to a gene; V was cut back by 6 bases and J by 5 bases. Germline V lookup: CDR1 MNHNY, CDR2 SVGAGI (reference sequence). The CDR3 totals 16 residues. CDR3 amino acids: CASRPGWTGGLETQYF. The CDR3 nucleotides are TGTGCCAGCAGACCCGGCTGGACAGGGGGCCTCGAGACCCAGTACTTC.

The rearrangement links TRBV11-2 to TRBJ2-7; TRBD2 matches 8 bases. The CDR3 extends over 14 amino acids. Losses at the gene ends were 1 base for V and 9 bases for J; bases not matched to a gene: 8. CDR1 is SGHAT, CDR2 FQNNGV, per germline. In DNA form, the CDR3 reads TGTGCCAGCAGCTTAGCTGGGACTAGTTCCCTGCAGTACTTC. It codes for CASSLAGTSSLQYF.

In DNA form, the CDR3 reads TGTGCCAGTCGTAAACAGGGAAACACTGAAGCTTTCTTT. This translates into CASRKQGNTEAFF. The chain joins TRBV27 to TRBJ1-1; D might be TRBD1 (6 bases). The CDR3 loop spans 13 amino acids. Trimming pared 9 bases from V and 2 bases from J, leaving 13 bases between. The germline CDR1 and CDR2 sequences are MNHEY and SMNVEV (reference sequence).

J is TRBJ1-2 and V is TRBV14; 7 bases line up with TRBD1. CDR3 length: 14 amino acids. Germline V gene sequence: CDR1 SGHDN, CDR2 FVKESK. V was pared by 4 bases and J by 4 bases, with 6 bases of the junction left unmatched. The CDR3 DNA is TGTGCCAGCAGCCCTACTCCAGGGGGCTATGGCTACACCTTC. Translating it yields CASSPTPGGYGYTF.

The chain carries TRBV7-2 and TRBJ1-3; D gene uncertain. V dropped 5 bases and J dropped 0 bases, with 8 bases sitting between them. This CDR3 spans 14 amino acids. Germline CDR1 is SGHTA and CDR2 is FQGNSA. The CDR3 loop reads CASSRESSGNTIYF. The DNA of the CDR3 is TGTGCCAGCAGCCGGGAAAGCTCTGGAAACACCATATATTTT.

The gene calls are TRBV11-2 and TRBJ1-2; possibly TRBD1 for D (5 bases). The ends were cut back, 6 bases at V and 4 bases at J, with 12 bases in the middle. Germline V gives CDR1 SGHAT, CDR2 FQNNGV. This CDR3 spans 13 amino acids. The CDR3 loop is CASSYRRRYGYTF. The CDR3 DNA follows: TGTGCCAGCAGTTACAGGCGCCGCTATGGCTACACCTTC.

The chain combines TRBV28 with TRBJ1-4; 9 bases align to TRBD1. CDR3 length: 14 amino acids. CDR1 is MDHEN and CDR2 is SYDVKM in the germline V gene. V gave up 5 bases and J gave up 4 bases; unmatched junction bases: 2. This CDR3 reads CASSEDRGNEKLFF. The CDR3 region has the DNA TGTGCCAGCAGTGAGGACAGGGGTAATGAAAAACTGTTTTTT.

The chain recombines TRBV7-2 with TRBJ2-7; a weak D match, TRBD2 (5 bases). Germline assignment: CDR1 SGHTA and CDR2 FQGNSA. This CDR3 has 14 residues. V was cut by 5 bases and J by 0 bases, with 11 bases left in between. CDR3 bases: TGTGCCAGCAGCGCATACACTAGCTCCTACGAGCAGTACTTC. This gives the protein CASSAYTSSYEQYF.

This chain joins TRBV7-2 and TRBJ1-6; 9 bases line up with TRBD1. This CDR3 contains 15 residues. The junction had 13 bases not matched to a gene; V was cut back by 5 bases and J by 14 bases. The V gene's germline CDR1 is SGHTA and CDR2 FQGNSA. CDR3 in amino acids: CASSAGTGPYRALHF. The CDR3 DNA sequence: TGTGCCAGCAGCGCTGGGACAGGGCCTTATAGGGCCCTCCACTTT.

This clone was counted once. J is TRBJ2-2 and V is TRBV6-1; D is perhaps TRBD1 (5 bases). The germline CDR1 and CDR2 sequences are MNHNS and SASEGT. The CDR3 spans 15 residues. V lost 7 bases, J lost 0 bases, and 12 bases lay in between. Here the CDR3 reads CASINRKPNTGELFF. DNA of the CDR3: TGTGCCAGCATAAACAGGAAACCGAACACCGGGGAGCTGTTTTTT.

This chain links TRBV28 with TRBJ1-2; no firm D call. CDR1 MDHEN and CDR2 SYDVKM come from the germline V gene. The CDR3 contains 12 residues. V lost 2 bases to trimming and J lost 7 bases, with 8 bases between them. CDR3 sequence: CASSLAHRGYTF. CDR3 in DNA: TGTGCCAGCAGTTTAGCACATCGTGGCTACACCTTC.

The CDR3 DNA reads as TGTGCCAGCGCACCAGACAGGGCACCAAGCTCCTATAATTCACCCCTCCACTTT. It is translated as CASAPDRAPSSYNSPLHF. V gene TRBV27 combines with J gene TRBJ1-6, with 7 bases lining up with TRBD1. The germline V gene encodes CDR1 MNHEY and CDR2 SMNVEV (reference sequence). This CDR3 is built from 18 residues. The junction had 13 bases not matched to a gene; V was cut back by 8 bases and J by 0 bases.